This T cell receptor (beta chain) was sequenced for a study of long-term antiretroviral therapy in people with HIV. With 4 bases removed from V and 3 bases from J, the gap between germline ends came to 9 bases. CDR1 and CDR2 (germline): SGHDN, FVKESK. The CDR3 consists of 13 residues. Sequencing relied on immunoSEQ assay v3.0, run at survey level. Assay: immunoSEQ multiplex PCR; the TCRdb copy retains only in-frame clones and omits some. The sample carries 20,000 to 25,000 clones, roughly 84% recorded once. This clonotype was sampled from a middle-aged woman with HIV. This specimen was unsorted PBMCs, taken 1.2 years after starting antiretroviral therapy. The chain employs TRBV14 and TRBJ1-1; D gene uncertain. The CDR3 nucleotides are TGTGCCAGCAGCCTCTCAAAGGACACTGAAGCTTTCTTT. It yields the protein CASSLSKDTEAFF.